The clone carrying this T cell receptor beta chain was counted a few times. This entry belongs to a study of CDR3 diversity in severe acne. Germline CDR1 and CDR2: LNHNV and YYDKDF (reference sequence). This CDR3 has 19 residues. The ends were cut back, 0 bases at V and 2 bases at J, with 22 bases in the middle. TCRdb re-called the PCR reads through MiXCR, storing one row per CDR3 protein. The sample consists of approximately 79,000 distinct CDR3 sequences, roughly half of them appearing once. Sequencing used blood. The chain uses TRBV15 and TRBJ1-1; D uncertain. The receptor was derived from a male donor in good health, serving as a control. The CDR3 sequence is CATSRDRFSEGRFNTEAFF. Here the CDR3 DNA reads TGTGCCACCAGCAGAGATCGTTTCAGTGAAGGCAGATTTAACACTGAAGCTTTCTTT.